The next 20 T cell receptor beta chains were all read from a single sample in a study of beta chain features in type 1 diabetes. For these receptors, no antigen is known. The study's findings and limits: Among patients with Type 1 diabetes, TCRB CDR3s were moderately but significantly shorter in every one of the four CD4+ subsets.

Of the isolated RNA, all was reverse transcribed, and so the sequenced material was expressed TCRB transcripts. Some clones are missing from TCRdb's copy, which holds only in-frame ones; the method was immunoSEQ multiplex PCR. The table records under 250,000 clones, about 14% of them present only once. Sequenced input: naive CD4+ T cells from blood. The receptors come from a man aged 30-40 years with type 1 diabetes.

In this sample, this clone turned up a few times. The V call is TRBV2, the J call TRBJ1-2; 10 bases fit TRBD1. The CDR3 extends over 14 amino acids. V dropped 5 bases and J dropped 7; count of bases not matched to a gene: 7. Germline lookup yields CDR1 SNHLY and CDR2 FYNNEI. Here the CDR3 DNA reads TGTGCCAGCAGTTACGATCGGGACAGGGGTGGCTACACCTTC. Translation gives CASSYDRDRGGYTF.

This clone appeared once. The gene calls are TRBV27 and TRBJ1-2, with D perhaps TRBD1 (6 bases). Germline V gene sequence: CDR1 MNHEY, CDR2 SMNVEV (reference sequence). The CDR3 loop spans 13 amino acids. Trimming shortened V by 4 bases and J by 1 base, and 7 bases separated the two germline ends. The CDR3 DNA is TGTGCCAGCAGTTACAGGGATAACTATGGCTACACCTTC. Translating it yields CASSYRDNYGYTF.

This rearrangement joins TRBV14 to TRBJ2-3; D might be TRBD2 (5 bases). V was shortened by 4 bases and J by 3 bases, with 8 bases between the two germline ends. CDR3 length: 13 amino acids. Per germline, CDR1 SGHDN and CDR2 FVKESK. The CDR3: CASSRRGTDTQYF. In DNA, the CDR3 is TGTGCCAGCAGCCGTCGGGGTACAGATACGCAGTATTTT.

V and J are TRBV27 and TRBJ2-1; D is perhaps TRBD2 (5 bases). The germline V gene encodes CDR1 MNHEY and CDR2 SMNVEV (reference sequence). This CDR3 region has 13 residues. The V gene lost 8 bases and the J gene lost 7 bases, with 15 bases spanning the gap. The CDR3 sequence: CASRGPLWNEQFF. Here the CDR3 DNA reads TGTGCCAGCCGAGGGCCGCTATGGAATGAGCAGTTCTTC.

The genes are TRBV2 and TRBJ1-1, with D possibly TRBD1 on 6 matching bases. The CDR3 sequence is 12 residues long. V lost 8 bases and J lost 6, with 13 bases in between. From germline, CDR1 is SNHLY and CDR2 FYNNEI. The CDR3 region is CASEPRGPEAFF. CDR3 in DNA: TGTGCCAGCGAGCCCAGGGGCCCTGAAGCTTTCTTT.

V usage is TRBV6-1 and J usage is TRBJ2-7, with 12 bases lining up with TRBD2. Germline V CDR1 and CDR2: MNHNS, SASEGT. The CDR3 covers 15 residues. V was clipped by 1 base and J by 6 bases; unmatched bases: 4. The CDR3 nucleotides read TGTGCCAGCAGTGAAGACGGACTAGCGGGACGCGAGCAGTACTTC. Protein sequence: CASSEDGLAGREQYF.

This clone was seen a handful of times. The rearrangement uses TRBV5-6 and TRBJ2-3; D not resolved. V was pared by 2 bases and J by 1 base, with 5 bases between. Germline values: CDR1 SGHDT, CDR2 YYEEEE. The CDR3 length is 13 residues. The CDR3 DNA is TGTGCCAGCAGCTTCCGCGGCACAGATACGCAGTATTTT. It yields the protein CASSFRGTDTQYF.

This clone was counted between two and nine times. This rearrangement joins TRBV4-1 to TRBJ2-3; 8 nucleotides line up with TRBD2. CDR1 and CDR2 from the germline V gene are MGHRA and YSYEKL. The CDR3 has 17 amino acids. The V gene end was trimmed by 3 bases and the J gene end by 0 bases; junction bases not matched to a gene: 8. CDR3 protein: CASSHTQRGSSTDTQYF. In DNA, the CDR3 is TGCGCCAGCAGCCATACTCAGCGGGGGAGCAGCACAGATACGCAGTATTTT.

This sequence joins TRBV7-9 and TRBJ2-2; TRBD1 aligns across 8 bases. The ends lost 6 bases at V and 6 bases at J; junction bases unmatched: 3. The V gene's germline CDR1 is SEHNR and CDR2 FQNEAQ (reference sequence). There are 13 residues in the CDR3. CDR3 protein: CASRDRAPGELFF. The CDR3, as DNA: TGTGCCAGCAGGGACAGGGCACCCGGGGAGCTGTTTTTT.

This chain connects TRBV6-5 to TRBJ1-1; D remains ambiguous. With 0 bases removed from V and 9 bases from J, the gap between germline ends came to 14 bases. Looked up from germline, CDR1 is MNHEY and CDR2 is SVGAGI. The CDR3 loop spans 14 amino acids. The CDR3 DNA reads TGTGCCAGCAGTTACTCGCACGAGAGGCAGAAAGCTTTCTTT. It encodes CASSYSHERQKAFF.

The chain recombines TRBV9 with TRBJ2-1; unclear D gene. Germline-derived CDR1 and CDR2 are SGDLS and YYNGEE. V was shortened by 6 bases and J by 2 bases, with 12 bases between the two germline ends. The CDR3 spans 14 residues. CDR3 sequence reads: CASTETQAYNEQFF. In DNA, the CDR3 is TGTGCCAGCACCGAGACGCAGGCCTACAATGAGCAGTTCTTC.

The chain couples TRBV5-8 to TRBJ1-5; D unresolved. The ends were cut back, 0 bases at V and 4 bases at J, with 11 bases in the middle. Germline assignment: CDR1 SGHTS and CDR2 YDEGEE. This CDR3 is 15 amino acids long. The CDR3 region has the DNA TGTGCCAGCAGCTTGGAGCGGGGAGCAAATCAGCCCCAGCATTTT. Amino acid sequence: CASSLERGANQPQHF.

This clone was recorded a few times. The chain links TRBV19 to TRBJ1-1, with 8 bases lining up with TRBD1. Germline V gives CDR1 LNHDA, CDR2 SQIVND (reference sequence). With 5 bases clipped from V and 5 bases from J, the junction kept 7 bases outside the gene matches. The CDR3 sequence is 14 residues long. DNA of the CDR3: TGTGCCAGTAGTCCCCAGGGGGCAGGAACTGAAGCTTTCTTT. Translation: CASSPQGAGTEAFF.

Of note for this clone: In the same sample, other DNA sequences code for this CDR3. The rearrangement links TRBV5-1 to TRBJ2-2; D may be TRBD2 (6 bases). CDR1 is SGHRS, CDR2 YFSETQ, per germline. The CDR3 loop spans 16 amino acids. Deletions cut 0 bases from V and 1 base from J, with 10 bases between. The DNA for the CDR3 is TGCGCCAGCAGCTTGGCCCGGGGGTTGAACACCGGGGAGCTGTTTTTT. Its protein is CASSLARGLNTGELFF.

The chain combines TRBV5-4 with TRBJ2-1, with D possibly being TRBD1 (5 bases). The germline CDR1 and CDR2 sequences are SGHNT and YYREEE (reference sequence). The CDR3 has 15 amino acids. The V end was cut by 0 bases, the J end by 1 base, with 8 bases between. The CDR3 DNA sequence: TGTGCCAGCAGCTTGGGCAGGGTGTCCTACAATGAGCAGTTCTTC. Translating it yields CASSLGRVSYNEQFF. The whole variable domain, filled in from reference TRBV5-4 and TRBJ2-1, reads ETGVTQSPTHLIKTRGQQVTLRCSSQSGHNTVSWYQQALGQGPQFIFQYYREEENGRGNFPPRFSGLQFPNYSSELNVNALELDDSALYLCASSLGRVSYNEQFFGPGTRLTVL.

This clone has just one count. This chain links TRBV19 with TRBJ1-5, with D perhaps matching TRBD1 (5 bases). This CDR3 region has 14 residues. CDR1 LNHDA and CDR2 SQIVND come from the germline V gene (reference sequence). Between the trimmed V and J ends, which lost 7 bases and 4 bases, there was a span of 14 bases. Here the CDR3 reads CASTLDSLNQPQHF. The CDR3 DNA sequence: TGTGCCAGTACCCTAGACAGTCTAAATCAGCCCCAGCATTTT.

J is TRBJ2-5 and V is TRBV7-6; the match to TRBD2 covers 7 bases. The CDR3 is made up of 13 amino acids. The V segment lost 2 bases and the J segment 5 bases; nucleotides outside the gene matches: 2. CDR1 and CDR2 (germline): SGHVS, FNYEAQ. The CDR3 sequence: CASSLREGETQYF. The CDR3, as DNA: TGTGCCAGCAGCTTAAGGGAGGGGGAGACCCAGTACTTC.

This sequence joins TRBV30 and TRBJ2-2, with D tentatively TRBD2 (6 bases). CDR3 length: 13 amino acids. Germline V gene sequence: CDR1 GTSNPN, CDR2 SVGIG (reference sequence). The V end lost 4 bases, the J end lost 8 bases, and 14 bases lay between the germline ends. CDR3 sequence reads: CAWNRAGRGELFF. CDR3 coding DNA: TGTGCCTGGAATAGGGCGGGACGGGGGGAGCTGTTTTTT.

This clone was detected a few times. The V gene is TRBV19, the J gene TRBJ1-1; TRBD1 matches 9 bases. Unmatched junction bases numbered 25, after V lost 5 bases and J lost 6 bases. The CDR3 is made up of 20 amino acids. The V gene's germline CDR1 is LNHDA and CDR2 SQIVND (reference sequence). For the CDR3, the DNA is TGTGCCAGTAGTCGTTCTTCGGGACAGGGTATCCAGGTGGTCCTTGCTGAAGCTTTCTTT. It encodes CASSRSSGQGIQVVLAEAFF.

This clone was observed a few times. The chain uses TRBV30 and TRBJ2-1; TRBD2 matches at 9 bases. Trimming took 7 bases from V and 6 from J; bases not matched to a gene: 16. Per the germline V gene, CDR1 is GTSNPN and CDR2 is SVGIG (reference sequence). This CDR3 comprises 16 residues. The CDR3 sequence is CASSRAGGMYGNEQFF. In DNA, the CDR3 is TGTGCCTCGTCTAGAGCGGGAGGCATGTATGGCAATGAGCAGTTCTTC. The entire variable domain, with the rest obtained from reference TRBV30 and TRBJ2-1, is as follows: SQTIHQWPATLVQPVGSPLSLECTVEGTSNPNLYWYRQAAGRGLQLLFYSVGIGQISSEVPQNLSASRPQDRQFILSSKKLLLSDSGFYLCASSRAGGMYGNEQFFGPGTRLTVL.